The sequence of this T cell receptor beta chain was determined in a study of blood T cell repertoires in COVID-19. Study-wide background: Sites in the United States, Italy and Spain provided acute and convalescent COVID-19 samples. Sources were T cells, B-cell-depleted T cells, or PBMCs; the material itself was cDNA or gDNA.

The Seattle patients, enrolled during active infection, were followed longitudinally. The CDR3 consists of 14 residues. Germline values: CDR1 SNHLY, CDR2 FYNNEI. V dropped 6 bases and J dropped 4; count of bases not matched to a gene: 6. In the source study's methods: Amplification of reference gene primers provided the estimated nucleated cell counts. Libraries were prepared by immunoSEQ multiplex PCR; TCRdb keeps only in-frame clonotypes and omits some of them. The D gene and trimming were derived from the DNA, and the V and J assignments and clone size from that table. The sample shows around 73,000 clones, 77% of them seen only once.

Sequenced input: peripheral blood. This chain joins TRBV2 and TRBJ1-5; 7 bases match TRBD1. The receptor comes from a man aged 65 to 85 with COVID-19, enrolled during active disease. CDR3 coding DNA: TGTGCCAGCAGCGCCGACAGGGTGAATCAGCCCCAGCATTTT. This codes for CASSADRVNQPQHF.